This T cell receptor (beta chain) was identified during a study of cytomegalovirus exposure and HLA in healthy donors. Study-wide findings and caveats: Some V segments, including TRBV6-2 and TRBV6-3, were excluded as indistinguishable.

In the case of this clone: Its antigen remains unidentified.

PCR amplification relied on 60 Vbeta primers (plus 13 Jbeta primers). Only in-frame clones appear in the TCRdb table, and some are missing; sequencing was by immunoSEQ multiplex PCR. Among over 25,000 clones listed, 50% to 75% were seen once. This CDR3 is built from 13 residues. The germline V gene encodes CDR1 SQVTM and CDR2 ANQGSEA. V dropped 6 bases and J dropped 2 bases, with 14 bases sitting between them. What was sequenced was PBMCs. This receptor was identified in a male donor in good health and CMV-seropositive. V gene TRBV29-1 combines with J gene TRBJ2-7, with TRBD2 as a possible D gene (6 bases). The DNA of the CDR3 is TGCAGCGTCCAAAGTGGAGGGACCTACGAGCAGTACTTC. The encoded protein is CSVQSGGTYEQYF.